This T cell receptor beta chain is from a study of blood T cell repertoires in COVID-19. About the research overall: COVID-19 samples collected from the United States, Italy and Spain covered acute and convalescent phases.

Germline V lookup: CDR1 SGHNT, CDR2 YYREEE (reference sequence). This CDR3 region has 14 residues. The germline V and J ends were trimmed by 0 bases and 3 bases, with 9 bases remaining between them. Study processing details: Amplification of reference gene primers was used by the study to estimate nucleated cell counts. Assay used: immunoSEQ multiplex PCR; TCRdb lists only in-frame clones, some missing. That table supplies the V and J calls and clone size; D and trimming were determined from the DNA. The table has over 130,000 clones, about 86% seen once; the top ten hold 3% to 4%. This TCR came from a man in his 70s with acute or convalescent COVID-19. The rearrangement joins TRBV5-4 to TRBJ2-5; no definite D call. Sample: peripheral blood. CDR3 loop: CASSLAETKETQYF. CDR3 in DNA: TGTGCCAGCAGCTTGGCAGAAACAAAAGAGACCCAGTACTTC. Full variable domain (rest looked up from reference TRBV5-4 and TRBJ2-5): ETGVTQSPTHLIKTRGQQVTLRCSSQSGHNTVSWYQQALGQGPQFIFQYYREEENGRGNFPPRFSGLQFPNYSSELNVNALELDDSALYLCASSLAETKETQYFGPGTRLLVL.